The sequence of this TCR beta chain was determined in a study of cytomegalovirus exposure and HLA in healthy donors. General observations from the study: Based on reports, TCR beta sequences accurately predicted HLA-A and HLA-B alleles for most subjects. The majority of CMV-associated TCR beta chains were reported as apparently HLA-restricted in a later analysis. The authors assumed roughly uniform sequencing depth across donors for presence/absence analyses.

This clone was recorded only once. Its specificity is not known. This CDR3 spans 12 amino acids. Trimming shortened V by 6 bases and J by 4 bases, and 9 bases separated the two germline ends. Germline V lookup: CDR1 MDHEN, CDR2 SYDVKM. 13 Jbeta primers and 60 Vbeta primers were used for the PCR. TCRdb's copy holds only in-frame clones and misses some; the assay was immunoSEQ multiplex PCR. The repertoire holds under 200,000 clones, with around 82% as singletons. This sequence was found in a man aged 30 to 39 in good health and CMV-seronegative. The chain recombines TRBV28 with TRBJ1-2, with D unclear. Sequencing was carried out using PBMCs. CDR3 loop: CASRHSLYGYTF. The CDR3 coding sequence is TGTGCCAGCAGGCACTCCCTCTATGGCTACACCTTC.